Listed here are 24 T cell receptor beta chains from one sample, sequenced in a study of T cell clonality in common variable immunodeficiency. Clones were read by immunoSEQ multiplex PCR, and TCRdb kept only the in-frame ones, dropping some. Sampling found approximately 81,000 clones, none seen once. Sequencing was carried out using peripheral blood mononuclear cells. Receptors originate from a person aged 18-70 years in good health.

This clone appeared many times. With the read ending 3 residues before the CDR3 end, the germline J gene is used to fill in that end. This chain joins TRBV6-2 or TRBV6-3 and TRBJ2-7; perhaps TRBD2 as D (6 bases). Germline lookup yields CDR1 MNHEY and CDR2 SVGEGT. CDR3 length: 15 amino acids. V gave up 6 bases and J gave up 1 base, with 16 bases separating them. The sequenced part of the CDR3 DNA is TGTGCCAGCAGCCAGGCGGGGATTGGTTCCTACGAG. Protein product: CASSQAGIGSYE. The entire CDR3 sequence reads CASSQAGIGSYEQYF.

This clone was recorded at least ten times. The read ends 3 residues shy of where the CDR3 ends; the end is completed using the germline J gene. The chain couples TRBV11-2 to TRBJ2-3, with a tentative D call TRBD1 (5 bases). V lost 1 base and J lost 3, with 8 bases in between. The germline V gene has CDR1 SGHAT and CDR2 FQNNGV. The CDR3 runs to 14 residues. The covered CDR3 bases are TGTGCCAGCAGCTTAGGACAGCTGACAGATACG. Encoded protein: CASSLGQLTDT. The full-length CDR3 reads as CASSLGQLTDTQYF.

This clone occurred many times. The CDR3 end is not reached by the read, which stops 3 residues before it; the germline J gene fills it in. The genes are TRBV5-1 and TRBJ2-2; maybe TRBD2 (5 bases). This CDR3 has 14 amino acids. V lost 1 base, J lost 6 bases, and 10 bases lay in between. Per germline, CDR1 SGHRS and CDR2 YFSETQ. Incomplete CDR3 DNA: TGCGCCAGCAGCTTGCGGGGAAGGGCCGGGGAG. This gives the protein CASSLRGRAGE. The CDR3 reads in full as CASSLRGRAGELFF.

Many counts were recorded for this clone. Germline is not matched at one junction end, which may reflect a read error. The DNA ends 3 residues before the CDR3 does, and the rest of the CDR3 is filled in from the germline J gene. This chain links TRBV7-7 with TRBJ2-6; TRBD1 agrees at 7 bases. The germline V gene encodes CDR1 SSHAT and CDR2 FNYEAQ (reference sequence). The CDR3 is 17 residues long. CDR3 in amino acids: CASSLDRGQSGANVLTF. Partial CDR3 DNA: TGTGCTAGCAGCTTAGATAGGGGGCAATCTGGGGCCAACGTC.

This clone was counted at least ten times. The sequence runs out 3 residues before the end of the CDR3; the remainder is reconstructed from the germline J gene. The chain is built from TRBV5-1 and TRBJ2-3; 9 bases match TRBD2. The V gene's germline CDR1 is SGHRS and CDR2 YFSETQ. This CDR3 spans 17 amino acids. The V gene end was trimmed by 7 bases and the J gene end by 2 bases; junction bases not matched to a gene: 14. The sequenced CDR3 bases are TGCGCCAGCGACCTAGGAAGCGGGAGGTTCTCCACAGATACG. Translating gives CASDLGSGRFSTDT. The whole CDR3 sequence is CASDLGSGRFSTDTQYF.

This clone was recorded many times. Coverage ceases 3 residues before the CDR3 finishes, and the germline J gene fills in the end. The J gene is TRBJ2-2, the V gene TRBV5-1, with TRBD1 as a possible D gene (6 bases). V shed 0 bases and J shed 7 bases, with 13 bases lying between them. This CDR3 comprises 15 residues. Germline CDR1 and CDR2: SGHRS and YFSETQ. The sequenced CDR3 bases are TGCGCCAGCAGCTTGGCCCAGGGGTTCCGCGGGGAG. Amino acid sequence: CASSLAQGFRGE. The whole CDR3 is CASSLAQGFRGELFF.

This clone has at least ten counts. The CDR3 end falls 3 residues outside the read, so it is completed with the germline J gene. The rearrangement joins TRBV19 to TRBJ2-3; 7 bases agree with TRBD2. The V segment lost 0 bases and the J segment 2 bases; nucleotides outside the gene matches: 5. The germline V gene encodes CDR1 LNHDA and CDR2 SQIVND (reference sequence). The CDR3 runs to 16 residues. The sequenced part of the CDR3 DNA is TGTGCCAGTAGTATAGACCTAGCGGTCCCCACAGATACG. Its protein is CASSIDLAVPTDT. The CDR3 in full is CASSIDLAVPTDTQYF.

This clone was seen ten or more times. The sequence runs out 3 residues before the end of the CDR3; the remainder is reconstructed from the germline J gene. The V and J genes are TRBV27 and TRBJ2-3; perhaps TRBD2 as D (5 bases). The germline V and J ends were trimmed by 3 bases and 1 base, with 11 bases remaining between them. The CDR3 runs 15 residues. From germline, CDR1 is MNHEY and CDR2 SMNVEV (reference sequence). This chain's CDR3 is CASSFPRGGTDTQYF. Incomplete CDR3 DNA: TGTGCCAGCAGTTTCCCCCGGGGAGGCACAGATACG.

This clone has a count of ten or more. Read sequence stops 3 residues before the CDR3 end, and the germline J gene provides the missing end. J is TRBJ2-7 and V is TRBV12-3 or TRBV12-4; a weak D match, TRBD2 (5 bases). V lost 5 bases and J lost 5, with 16 bases in between. The CDR3 spans 14 residues. The DNA read from the CDR3 is TGTGCCAGCAGTCGTTTGCGGGCCTACGACGAG. This encodes CASSRLRAYDE. The CDR3 in its entirety is CASSRLRAYDEQYF.

This clone was recorded at least ten times. The DNA ends 3 residues before the CDR3 does, and the rest of the CDR3 is filled in from the germline J gene. This chain joins TRBV7-3 and TRBJ2-2; TRBD1 might be the D (6 bases). Trimming removed 4 bases at V and 3 bases at J, with 12 bases between. The germline V gene encodes CDR1 SGHTA and CDR2 FQGTGA. This CDR3 region has 15 residues. CDR3 bases read: TGTGCCAGCAGCTCGGGGACACCCGACACCGGGGAG. This translates into CASSSGTPDTGE. The entire CDR3 protein is CASSSGTPDTGELFF. The complete variable domain, with remaining parts taken from reference TRBV7-3 and TRBJ2-2, reads GAGVSQTPSNKVTEKGKYVELRCDPISGHTALYWYRQSLGQGPEFLIYFQGTGAADDSGLPNDRFFAVRPEGSVSTLKIQRTERGDSAVYLCASSSGTPDTGELFFGEGSRLTVL.

This clone was detected many times. Read sequence stops 3 residues before the CDR3 end, and the germline J gene provides the missing end. V and J are TRBV6-1 and TRBJ2-7; 10 bases line up with TRBD1. Germline trimming cut 2 bases from V and 5 bases from J; bases unmatched to any gene: 6. CDR3 size: 15 residues. The germline V gene has CDR1 MNHNS and CDR2 SASEGT. The covered CDR3 bases are TGTGCCAGCAGTGAAATCTGGGACAGGGGTAACGAG. As protein: CASSEIWDRGNE. The whole CDR3 reads CASSEIWDRGNEQYF.

This clone was found many times. The CDR3 goes on 3 residues after the read ends, and that part is filled in from the germline J gene. The rearrangement joins TRBV20-1 to TRBJ2-3, with 9 bases that match TRBD1. The CDR3 totals 13 residues. Trimming at V came to 8 bases and at J to 0 bases, leaving 3 bases not matched to a gene. Germline CDR1 reads DFQATT; CDR2 reads SNEGSKA (reference sequence). Incomplete CDR3 DNA: TGCAGTCCGGACAGGGGCAGCACAGATACG. It translates to CSPDRGSTDT. From start to end, the CDR3 is CSPDRGSTDTQYF.

This clone came up many times. Read coverage stops 3 residues before the CDR3 terminus; the germline J gene supplies the remainder. The chain has TRBV20-1 and TRBJ2-2; D is uncertain. The CDR3 is 15 amino acids. Germline assignment: CDR1 DFQATT and CDR2 SNEGSKA (reference sequence). V was clipped by 0 bases and J by 0 bases, with 8 bases between them. The sequenced part of the CDR3 DNA is TGCAGTGCTAGAGATTATAAGGCGAACACCGGGGAG. Translation: CSARDYKANTGE. The entire CDR3 is CSARDYKANTGELFF.

There are many counts of this clone. The read finishes 3 residues shy of the CDR3 end, and the germline J gene is used to complete it. This chain uses TRBV7-6 with TRBJ1-2; possibly TRBD1 for D (5 bases). The CDR3 has 13 residues. V lost 5 bases to trimming and J lost 2 bases, with 9 bases between them. CDR1 and CDR2 (germline): SGHVS, FNYEAQ. The CDR3 here is CASSVDSNYGYTF. The part of the CDR3 DNA that was read is TGTGCCAGCAGCGTCGACAGCAACTATGGC.

This clone was seen ten or more times. One end of the junction is discordant with germline, which a read error may explain. The CDR3 sequence is CASSLGTGAGRGELFF. The sequenced CDR3 bases are TGTGCTAGCAGCTTAGGGACAGGCGCAGGACGCGGGGAG. The chain is built from TRBV7-7 and TRBJ2-2; 8 bases are a match to TRBD1. The CDR3 end lies 3 residues beyond the end of the read and is filled in from the germline J gene. Germline CDR1 and CDR2: SSHAT and FNYEAQ (reference sequence). This CDR3 contains 16 residues.

This clone was seen repeatedly, ten times or more. The CDR3 goes on 3 residues after the read ends, and that part is filled in from the germline J gene. The identical CDR3 is also encoded by other nucleotide sequences in the sample. This chain connects TRBV18 to TRBJ2-7, with D perhaps TRBD1 (5 bases). Trimming removed 6 bases from V and 5 bases from J, with 23 bases in between. The CDR3 loop spans 16 amino acids. Germline-derived CDR1 and CDR2 are KGHSH and LQKENI. CDR3 DNA (partial): TGTGCCAGCTCGCCTCCGACACTTCTTCAGGGAAACGAG. Protein sequence: CASSPPTLLQGNE. The CDR3 in full is CASSPPTLLQGNEQYF. Drawing the rest from reference TRBV18 and TRBJ2-7, the complete variable domain is NAGVMQNPRHLVRRRGQEARLRCSPMKGHSHVYWYRQLPEEGLKFMVYLQKENIIDESGMPKERFSAEFPKEGPSILRIQQVVRGDSAAYFCASSPPTLLQGNEQYFGPGTRLTVT.

This clone occurred many times. The read terminates 3 residues ahead of where the CDR3 ends, so the germline J gene completes it. V usage is TRBV6-1 and J usage is TRBJ2-3; 10 nucleotides line up with TRBD2. The CDR3 runs 15 residues. CDR1 is MNHNS and CDR2 is SASEGT in the germline V gene. The trim removed 4 bases at V and 4 bases at J, leaving 5 bases unmatched. The covered CDR3 bases are TGTGCCAGCAGTGGGAGGACTAGCGGCGCAGATACG. Translation gives CASSGRTSGADT. The CDR3 as a whole reads CASSGRTSGADTQYF.

This clone was seen at least ten times. A read error may account for a junction end that differs from germline. Read sequence stops 3 residues before the CDR3 end, and the germline J gene provides the missing end. The chain links TRBV4-2 to TRBJ1-2, with a tentative D call TRBD1 (6 bases). CDR3 length equals 15 residues. Germline CDR1 and CDR2: LGHNA and YNFKEQ. The CDR3: CASSQVRGGVSGYTF. The sequenced CDR3 bases are TGCGCCAGCAGCCAAGTGAGAGGGGGGGTGTCTGGC.

This clone appeared many times. The read ends 3 residues early relative to the CDR3; the germline J gene fills the gap. This rearrangement joins TRBV20-1 to TRBJ2-2; 10 nucleotides agree with TRBD2. Germline CDR1 is DFQATT and CDR2 is SNEGSKA (reference sequence). CDR3 length: 17 residues. The V and J ends lost 2 bases and 5 bases, in that order; junction bases with no gene match: 11. CDR3 sequence: CSARMLGLAEKTGELFF. The covered CDR3 bases are TGCAGTGCTAGAATGTTAGGACTAGCGGAAAAAACCGGGGAG.

This clone was observed at least ten times. The CDR3 goes on 3 residues after the read ends, and that part is filled in from the germline J gene. V and J are TRBV18 and TRBJ2-1, with 10 bases fitting TRBD2. The J segment lost 1 base and the V segment lost 4 bases, leaving 4 bases of the junction unmatched. Germline V CDR1 and CDR2: KGHSH, LQKENI. This CDR3 is 16 amino acids long. The sequenced part of the CDR3 DNA is TGTGCCAGCTCACGGGAAGCGGGAGGGTCCTACAATGAG. Residues: CASSREAGGSYNE. The whole CDR3 is CASSREAGGSYNEQFF.

This clone was recorded many times. The read comes to an end 3 residues before the CDR3 does, leaving the germline J gene to fill in the end. The chain couples TRBV19 to TRBJ2-5; no definite D call. V shed 2 bases and J shed 4 bases, with 5 bases lying between them. Germline lookup yields CDR1 LNHDA and CDR2 SQIVND (reference sequence). This CDR3 comprises 12 residues. Incomplete CDR3 DNA: TGTGCCAGTAGTATATCGGGAGAGACC. Translated: CASSISGET. The CDR3 in its entirety is CASSISGETQYF.

This clone was counted ten times or more. The read gets to within 3 residues of the CDR3 end, and the germline J gene fills in the rest. The rearrangement joins TRBV6-2 or TRBV6-3 to TRBJ2-5; D possibly corresponds to TRBD1 (6 bases). The ends were cut back, 2 bases at V and 4 bases at J, with 17 bases in the middle. CDR3 length: 16 residues. Germline loops: CDR1 MNHEY, CDR2 SVGEGT. CDR3 loop: CASSYPGQYVGETQYF. The sequenced CDR3 bases are TGTGCCAGCAGTTACCCGGGACAATATGTGGGAGAGACC.

This clone came up many times. The CDR3 end is not reached by the read, which stops 3 residues before it; the germline J gene fills it in. The V gene is TRBV5-1, the J gene TRBJ2-3, with 8 positions matching TRBD2. CDR3 length: 15 amino acids. CDR1 and CDR2 from the germline V gene are SGHRS and YFSETQ. The V segment lost 3 bases and the J segment 3 bases; nucleotides outside the gene matches: 6. The CDR3 sequence: CASSSSGRGTDTQYF. CDR3 DNA, as far as it was read: TGCGCCAGCAGCTCCAGCGGGAGAGGGACAGATACG.

With regard to this clone: Read coverage stops 3 residues before the CDR3 terminus; the germline J gene supplies the remainder. The chain carries TRBV7-9 and TRBJ1-2, with D uncertain. The V gene's germline CDR1 is SEHNR and CDR2 FQNEAQ (reference sequence). The ends were cut back, 3 bases at V and 4 bases at J, with 12 bases in the middle. This CDR3 contains 14 residues. CDR3 sequence: CASSLQDLGYGYTF. CDR3 DNA, as far as it was read: TGTGCCAGCAGCTTGCAGGACTTGGGCTATGGC.